Included here is one T cell receptor beta chain sequence, with context. The antigen remains unidentified. This sample is part of a study of early stage breast cancer tumors. Study-level information: Invasive lobular carcinomas made up about 35% of the 12 ER+/PR+/HER2- tumors.

The V gene lost 1 base and the J gene lost 4 bases, with 6 bases spanning the gap. The CDR3 is 13 residues long. Germline V gene sequence: CDR1 SEHNR, CDR2 FQNEAQ (reference sequence). Regarding the study as a whole: Enriched TCRB sequences shared across patients were mostly commonly generated sequences. Compared with adjacent normal breast tissue, tumors showed 2 to 2.5-fold greater T cell density and higher clonality. Blood repertoires resembled normal breast more than tumor.

TCRdb's table, derived via immunoSEQ multiplex PCR, lists solely in-frame clones and lacks some. The sample consists of 20,000 to 25,000 clones, about three quarters of them appearing once. Source material: blood. The chain carries TRBV7-9 and TRBJ2-3; a possible D gene is TRBD2 (6 bases). This TCR derives from a person aged 55 to 75 with breast cancer. The CDR3 spells CASSLGGADTQYF. CDR3 sequence (DNA): TGTGCCAGCAGCTTAGGGGGGGCAGATACGCAGTATTTT.